A selection of T cell receptor beta chains follows, all from one sample in a study of blood T cell repertoires in COVID-19. TCRdb keeps only in-frame clones here, not all; method: immunoSEQ multiplex PCR. The sample shows some 300,000 clones, around 89% of them seen only once. Sequenced input: peripheral blood. Every receptor here comes from a woman aged 40 to 50 with COVID-19, enrolled during active disease. The CDR3 runs from the conserved cysteine through the conserved F or W. D genes are given only for firm matches. Size values are once, few and many counts, or a class for expanded clones, and some rows have none.

V	J	size	D	DNA	CDR3
TRBV28	TRBJ2-7	NA	NA	TGTGCCAGCAGTCCAATGAGGTACGAGCAGTACTTC	CASSPMRYEQYF
TRBV7-9	TRBJ2-1	NA	NA	TGTGCCACGCTGCAGGACTCCTACAATGAGCAGTTCTTC	CATLQDSYNEQFF
TRBV4-2	TRBJ1-1	NA	TRBD1	TGTGCCAGCAGCCAAGATCTCAGGGGGCCCGCTGAAGCTTTCTTT	CASSQDLRGPAEAFF
TRBV2	TRBJ2-2	NA	TRBD1	TGTGCCAGCAGTAAAACAGGGGCCCCCAGCGTCACCGGGGAGCTGTTTTTT	CASSKTGAPSVTGELFF
TRBV5-1	TRBJ2-5	NA	NA	TGCGCCAGCAGCCTGGAGGACCGGGTTCGGGGAAAAGAGACCCAGTACTTC	CASSLEDRVRGKETQYF
TRBV6-5	TRBJ2-1	NA	NA	TGTGCCAGCAGTCCCGCAGGGAATTATTACAATGAGCAGTTCTTC	CASSPAGNYYNEQFF
TRBV24-1	TRBJ1-2	NA	TRBD1	TGTGCCACCAGTGCAGGGGGCGGCTACACCTTC	CATSAGGGYTF
TRBV5-1	TRBJ1-4	NA	NA	TGCGCCAGCACTAGCCGGGGATGGACTAATGAAAAACTGTTTTTT	CASTSRGWTNEKLFF
TRBV7-9	TRBJ1-6	NA	TRBD1	TGTGCCAGCAGCTCCAGGACAGGGTGGGATTCACCCCTCCACTTT	CASSSRTGWDSPLHF
TRBV7-2	TRBJ2-7	NA	NA	TGTGCCAGCAGCTACACGAGGAGGTTCTACGAGCAGTACTTC	CASSYTRRFYEQYF
TRBV7-2	TRBJ1-2	NA	TRBD1	TGTGCCAGCAGCCCTAGGGGGCTGGAGGGGACCCAAGAGAACTATGGCTACACCTTC	CASSPRGLEGTQENYGYTF
TRBV7-2	TRBJ2-1	once	NA	TGTGCCAGCAGCCCGAACCGGGACTCGCAGTTCTTC	CASSPNRDSQFF
TRBV29-1	TRBJ2-3	NA	TRBD2	TGCAGCGTAAGGGGACTAGCGGGAGAGGGGGCAGATACGCAGTATTTT	CSVRGLAGEGADTQYF
TRBV9	TRBJ2-3	NA	TRBD1	TGTGCCAGCAGCGTAGTTACAGGGGGGAGGACAGATACGCAGTATTTT	CASSVVTGGRTDTQYF
TRBV5-5	TRBJ1-3	once	TRBD1	TGTGCCAGCAGCTTGGAGGGGGCCTCTGGAAACACCATATATTTT	CASSLEGASGNTIYF
TRBV7-8	TRBJ1-1	NA	NA	TGTGCCAGCAGCCCCCGGGAGGGGAACACTGAAGCTTTCTTT	CASSPREGNTEAFF
TRBV5-1	TRBJ2-5	NA	TRBD2	TGCGCCAGCAGCCTGGGACTAGCGGGGTACCAAGAGACCCAGTACTTC	CASSLGLAGYQETQYF
TRBV15	TRBJ2-6	few	TRBD1	TGTGCCACCAGCACCCTACAGGGGGCTTCAGCTGGGGCCAACGTCCTGACTTTC	CATSTLQGASAGANVLTF
TRBV5-1	TRBJ2-3	once	TRBD1	TGCGCCAGCAGCGCCCGAGGGACAGAAACAGATACGCAGTATTTT	CASSARGTETDTQYF
TRBV28	TRBJ2-3	few	TRBD1	TGTGCCAGCAGACACACGGGACAGGGATCAGATACGCAGTATTTT	CASRHTGQGSDTQYF
TRBV2	TRBJ2-6	NA	NA	TGTGCCAGCAAGGGGTCTGGGGCCAACGTCCTGACTTTC	CASKGSGANVLTF
TRBV13	TRBJ2-1	NA	NA	TGTGCCAGCAGCTTAGAGTGGGGCCAGGGGAATGAGCAGTTCTTC	CASSLEWGQGNEQFF
TRBV6-6	TRBJ2-5	NA	TRBD2	TGTGCCAGCAAGGGACTAGCGGAATACCAAGAGACCCAGTACTTC	CASKGLAEYQETQYF
TRBV2	TRBJ2-3	NA	NA	TGTGCCAGCAGTGATGGTCACCGGGCAGATACGCAGTATTTT	CASSDGHRADTQYF
TRBV7-2	TRBJ1-3	NA	NA	TGTGCCAGCAGCTTATGGGGCAGGCAGTACTCTGGAAACACCATATATTTT	CASSLWGRQYSGNTIYF
TRBV5-1	TRBJ1-1	NA	NA	TGCGCCAGCAGCTTGGCAACAGTATTGGGTGAAGCTTTCTTT	CASSLATVLGEAFF
TRBV3-1/TRBV3-2	TRBJ1-1	NA	NA	TGTGCCAGCAGCCAAGGAGGCGAAGCTTTCTTT	CASSQGGEAFF
TRBV28	TRBJ1-2	NA	TRBD1	TGTGCCAGCAGTTCCGCCGGGACAGGGACGGGTGGCTACACCTTC	CASSSAGTGTGGYTF
TRBV7-7	TRBJ2-2	NA	NA	TGTGCTAGCAGCACGACAGGGAACACCGGGGAGCTGTTTTTT	CASSTTGNTGELFF
TRBV6-5	TRBJ1-6	NA	NA	TGTGCCAGCAGCGGGTCCCGTGATGGTAATTCACCCCTCCACTTT	CASSGSRDGNSPLHF
TRBV27	TRBJ1-2	NA	NA	TGTGCCAGCAGTTTATCCGGGAGTGGCTACACCTTC	CASSLSGSGYTF
TRBV21-1	TRBJ2-3	NA	NA	TGTGCCAGCAGCAATTCGTCACTAGCGGGGGCACGACGCACAGATACGCAGTATTTT	CASSNSSLAGARRTDTQYF
TRBV19	TRBJ2-7	NA	NA	TGTGCCAGTAGTCCCGGGACATTCACCTACGAGCAGTACTTC	CASSPGTFTYEQYF
TRBV11-2	TRBJ2-7	NA	TRBD2	TGTGCCAGCAGCTCAACTAGCGGGGCCTCGGGGGAGCAGTACTTC	CASSSTSGASGEQYF
TRBV27	TRBJ1-6	few	NA	TGTGCCAGCAGTTTGTTGGGCGTGTCACCCCTCCACTTT	CASSLLGVSPLHF
TRBV12-1	TRBJ2-7	NA	NA	TGTGCCAGCAGCTTGGGCCATGGGCAGTACTTC	CASSLGHGQYF
TRBV5-4	TRBJ2-3	NA	TRBD2	TGTGCCAGCAGCTTGGCTCCGGCGGGAGCAGGCACAGATACGCAGTATTTT	CASSLAPAGAGTDTQYF
TRBV24-1	TRBJ2-3	NA	TRBD1	TGTGCCACCAGCCAGACAGGGTCCACAGATACGCAGTATTTT	CATSQTGSTDTQYF
TRBV9	TRBJ1-6	NA	TRBD1	TGTGCCAGCAGCGTAGAGGGACAGGGGAACCCCCTCCACTTT	CASSVEGQGNPLHF